Each of the 7 T cell receptor beta chains below was sequenced from the same sample in a study of CD8 T cell repertoires and HIV-1 epitope variants. Here immunoSEQ multiplex PCR was the method, and the copy in TCRdb shows in-frame clones only, minus some. This table has 4,500 to 7,000 clones, about 61% appearing once. For these TCRs, the target antigens are not known. Sequencing was carried out using cultured CD8+ T cells derived from PBMCs. These receptors were obtained from a male donor with HIV.

This rearrangement joins TRBV28 to TRBJ2-7; TRBD2 matches 11 bases. The CDR3 length is 14 residues. Germline values: CDR1 MDHEN, CDR2 SYDVKM. J was trimmed by 5 bases and V by 7 bases; bases with no gene match: 7. CDR3 region: CASTRLAGLHEQYF. The CDR3, as DNA: TGTGCCAGCACCAGACTAGCGGGACTCCACGAGCAGTACTTC.

This clone was observed once. The chain has TRBV2 and TRBJ2-4, with 7 bases lining up with TRBD1. V shed 3 bases, J shed 7 bases, and the junction held 6 bases outside the gene matches. Looked up from germline, CDR1 is SNHLY and CDR2 is FYNNEI. The CDR3 has 14 amino acids. CDR3 DNA: TGTGCCAGCAGTGATGGACAGGACTCGAACATTCAGTACTTC. It specifies CASSDGQDSNIQYF.

Details on this clone: At one boundary the junction diverges from the germline segment, which might be a read error. J is TRBJ2-7 and V is TRBV5-1; D possibly corresponds to TRBD1 (5 bases). Germline CDR1 SGHRS, CDR2 YFSETQ. The CDR3 has 14 amino acids. The CDR3 sequence: CASSDSTVTYEQYF. CDR3 sequence (DNA): TGTGCCAGCAGCGACTCGACAGTTACCTACGAGCAGTACTTC.

This chain joins TRBV7-9 and TRBJ1-5, with D hard to call. The germline V gene has CDR1 SEHNR and CDR2 FQNEAQ (reference sequence). The CDR3 loop spans 12 amino acids. Trimming removed 1 base at V and 4 bases at J, with 2 bases between. The DNA for the CDR3 is TGTGCCAGCAGCTTAGAGAATCAGCCCCAGCATTTT. This encodes CASSLENQPQHF.

The chain has TRBV6-1 and TRBJ2-7, with TRBD2 as a possible D gene (6 bases). Per the germline V gene, CDR1 is MNHNS and CDR2 is SASEGT. The ends were cut back, 7 bases at V and 2 bases at J, with 15 bases in the middle. The CDR3 length is 14 residues. CDR3 residues: CASNLGGDAYEQYF. The CDR3 DNA reads as TGTGCCAGCAATCTCGGGGGTGACGCCTACGAGCAGTACTTC.

A few counts support this clone. The genes are TRBV5-4 and TRBJ2-1, with D possibly TRBD2 on 6 matching bases. Germline values: CDR1 SGHNT, CDR2 YYREEE (reference sequence). The CDR3 is 14 amino acids. With 0 bases removed from V and 7 bases from J, the gap between germline ends came to 11 bases. The CDR3 spells CASSLGGLLNEQFF. In DNA form, the CDR3 reads TGTGCCAGCAGCTTGGGGGGACTTCTGAATGAGCAGTTCTTC. Full variable domain (remainder filled in from reference TRBV5-4 and TRBJ2-1): ETGVTQSPTHLIKTRGQQVTLRCSSQSGHNTVSWYQQALGQGPQFIFQYYREEENGRGNFPPRFSGLQFPNYSSELNVNALELDDSALYLCASSLGGLLNEQFFGPGTRLTVL.

The V call is TRBV28, the J call TRBJ2-3; 9 bases agree with TRBD2. From germline, CDR1 is MDHEN and CDR2 SYDVKM. This CDR3 has 15 amino acids. V dropped 2 bases and J dropped 0; count of bases not matched to a gene: 0. Written as DNA, the CDR3 is TGTGCCAGCAGTTTAGCGGGAGGGAGCACAGATACGCAGTATTTT. As protein: CASSLAGGSTDTQYF.